The 14 T cell receptor beta chains below all came from one sample that was sequenced in a study of blood T cell repertoires in COVID-19. Method: immunoSEQ multiplex PCR; TCRdb's copy keeps in-frame clones and lacks some. The data contain about 130,000 clones, just under 85% of them seen just once; the ten biggest clones take up about 3%. Sequencing input: peripheral blood. These receptors were collected from a woman of 80 years or more with acute or convalescent COVID-19.

J is TRBJ1-1 and V is TRBV3-1 (or the pseudogene TRBV3-2); D is uncertain. Trimming removed 4 bases from V and 4 bases from J, with 13 bases in between. Germline CDR1 and CDR2: LGHDT and YNNKEL (reference sequence). The length of the CDR3 is 14 residues. The DNA for the CDR3 is TGTGCCAGCAGCCCTATTCGCGCCCCCACTGAAGCTTTCTTT. Translation gives CASSPIRAPTEAFF.

There are a few counts of this clone. V is TRBV12-3 or TRBV12-4 and J is TRBJ2-1; 7 bases are a match to TRBD2. This CDR3 is 13 amino acids long. Trimming removed 8 bases from V and 4 bases from J; junction bases left unmatched: 5. CDR3 DNA: TGTGCCAGCGGCTTGGGGGGGTACAATGAGCAGTTCTTC. This sequence encodes CASGLGGYNEQFF.

This clone was picked up one time. The gene calls are TRBV7-6 and TRBJ2-1; 8 positions agree with TRBD1. Trimming at V came to 5 bases and at J to 0 bases, leaving 6 bases not matched to a gene. The V gene's germline CDR1 is SGHVS and CDR2 FNYEAQ. CDR3 length equals 16 residues. As DNA, the CDR3 is TGTGCCAGCAGCCCCACAGGGGGGAGCTCCTACAATGAGCAGTTCTTC. It codes for CASSPTGGSSYNEQFF.

The chain carries TRBV19 and TRBJ2-7; D is perhaps TRBD1 (6 bases). This CDR3 is built from 15 residues. V shed 1 base and J shed 2 bases, with 12 bases lying between them. Germline-derived CDR1 and CDR2 are LNHDA and SQIVND (reference sequence). CDR3 residues: CASSIGDRQTYEQYF. CDR3 sequence (DNA): TGTGCCAGTAGTATAGGTGACAGGCAGACCTACGAGCAGTACTTC.

V gene TRBV19 combines with J gene TRBJ1-2; 8 bases fit TRBD1. The CDR3 is 14 residues long. The germline V gene has CDR1 LNHDA and CDR2 SQIVND (reference sequence). The V gene end was trimmed by 0 bases and the J gene end by 5 bases; junction bases not matched to a gene: 2. The DNA of the CDR3 is TGTGCCAGTAGTATAGATCGACAGGGGTATGGCTACACCTTC. It encodes CASSIDRQGYGYTF.

The count of this clone is one. The J gene is TRBJ1-2, the V gene TRBV7-2; D is undetermined. The CDR3 totals 16 residues. V was shortened by 4 bases and J by 2 bases, with 17 bases between the two germline ends. CDR1 and CDR2 from the germline V gene are SGHTA and FQGNSA. The CDR3 sequence is CASSSLILTHNYGYTF. CDR3 bases: TGTGCCAGCAGCTCCTTAATCCTGACTCACAACTATGGCTACACCTTC. Full variable domain (missing parts from reference TRBV7-2 and TRBJ1-2): GAGVSQSPSNKVTEKGKDVELRCDPISGHTALYWYRQSLGQGLEFLIYFQGNSAPDKSGLPSDRFSAERTGGSVSTLTIQRTQQEDSAVYLCASSSLILTHNYGYTFGSGTRLTVV.

This rearrangement joins TRBV10-1 to TRBJ1-5; TRBD1 matches 7 bases. The CDR3 consists of 18 residues. Germline lookup yields CDR1 WNHNN and CDR2 SYGVQD (reference sequence). Trimming removed 11 bases from V and 0 bases from J; junction bases left unmatched: 19. The CDR3 is CAADVRDSLFYSNQPQHF. CDR3 DNA: TGCGCCGCTGATGTACGGGACAGTCTTTTTTATAGCAATCAGCCCCAGCATTTT.

This rearrangement joins TRBV29-1 to TRBJ1-1; 7 nucleotides align to TRBD1. The CDR3 covers 18 residues. V dropped 3 bases and J dropped 7; count of bases not matched to a gene: 23. Germline V lookup: CDR1 SQVTM, CDR2 ANQGSEA. CDR3 protein: CSVDPLRPAYRGIHEAFF. The CDR3 DNA reads as TGCAGCGTTGATCCGCTTAGGCCCGCGTACAGGGGAATCCATGAAGCTTTCTTT.

The chain employs TRBV6-5 and TRBJ1-4, with TRBD1 matching over 7 bases. V was clipped by 6 bases and J by 5 bases; unmatched bases: 9. Germline V CDR1 and CDR2: MNHEY, SVGAGI. CDR3 length equals 15 residues. The CDR3 sequence is CASSRGTARNEKLFF. CDR3 sequence (DNA): TGTGCCAGCAGCCGCGGGACAGCCAGAAATGAAAAACTGTTTTTT.

This clone was counted a single time. The rearrangement links TRBV3-1 (or the pseudogene TRBV3-2) to TRBJ1-4; tentative D call: TRBD1 (6 bases). The ends were cut back, 4 bases at V and 7 bases at J, with 16 bases in the middle. This CDR3 comprises 15 residues. The germline V gene encodes CDR1 LGHDT and CDR2 YNNKEL (reference sequence). CDR3 sequence: CASSPPGTWAEKLFF. The DNA for the CDR3 is TGTGCCAGCAGCCCACCCGGGACATGGGCTGAAAAACTGTTTTTT.

This sequence joins TRBV7-2 and TRBJ2-1; D gene ambiguous. V shed 1 base and J shed 3 bases, with 10 bases lying between them. Per the germline V gene, CDR1 is SGHTA and CDR2 is FQGNSA. This CDR3 is built from 15 residues. The CDR3 DNA follows: TGTGCCAGCAGCTTAGACTACCAACGCTACAATGAGCAGTTCTTC. Encoded protein: CASSLDYQRYNEQFF.

The V and J genes are TRBV5-1 and TRBJ1-1; D remains unclear. CDR3 length equals 13 residues. The germline gives CDR1 SGHRS, CDR2 YFSETQ. With 1 base removed from V and 7 bases from J, the gap between germline ends came to 11 bases. As DNA, the CDR3 is TGCGCCAGCAGCTTGTCGGCGGGTGGTGAAGCTTTCTTT. Translating gives CASSLSAGGEAFF.

The count of this clone is one. This chain uses TRBV19 with TRBJ2-4; 7 bases agree with TRBD1. Losses at the gene ends were 7 bases for V and 3 bases for J; bases not matched to a gene: 6. CDR1 and CDR2 from the germline V gene are LNHDA and SQIVND (reference sequence). The CDR3 is 14 amino acids. The CDR3 DNA is TGTGCCAGTAAGACCGGGACAGTCAAAAACATTCAGTACTTC. This encodes CASKTGTVKNIQYF.

This clone was seen once. This sequence joins TRBV5-4 and TRBJ2-7; 8 bases are a match to TRBD2. V lost 4 bases, J lost 0 bases, and 6 bases stayed unmatched. Looked up from germline, CDR1 is SGHNT and CDR2 is YYREEE (reference sequence). CDR3 size: 15 residues. As DNA, the CDR3 is TGTGCCAGCAGCGTCCCCAGCGGGGGCTCCTACGAGCAGTACTTC. This codes for CASSVPSGGSYEQYF.